The 29 T cell receptor beta chains in this list originate from one sample, sequenced in a study of response to subunit inactivated influenza vaccine. MiXCR was run by TCRdb on the RT-PCR reads, yielding one entry per CDR3 protein. The sample includes 600,000 to 850,000 distinct CDR3 sequences, around 15% of them seen just once. The specimen was PBMCs from blood, collected less than 15 days before vaccination. These receptors all stem from a man in his fifties who received an inactivated influenza vaccine.

This clonotype was seen a few times. The CDR3 here is CASSTGGSQMNTEAFF. The DNA for the CDR3 is TGTGCCAGCAGCACAGGGGGCAGTCAGATGAACACTGAAGCTTTCTTT. The rearrangement uses TRBV11-2 and TRBJ1-1, with 9 bases identical to TRBD1. Germline V gene sequence: CDR1 SGHAT, CDR2 FQNNGV. V lost 5 bases and J lost 0; bases outside the gene matches: 7. The CDR3 is made up of 16 amino acids. Based on the CDR3 plus reference TRBV11-2 and TRBJ1-1, the full variable domain is EAGVAQSPRYKIIEKRQSVAFWCNPISGHATLYWYQQILGQGPKLLIQFQNNGVVDDSQLPKDRFSAERLKGVDSTLKIQPAKLEDSAVYLCASSTGGSQMNTEAFFGQGTRLTVV.

This clonotype showed up just a few times. The gene calls are TRBV5-1 and TRBJ2-5, with 8 bases aligning to TRBD1. Losses at the gene ends were 2 bases for V and 5 bases for J; bases not matched to a gene: 8. CDR1 and CDR2 (germline): SGHRS, YFSETQ. The CDR3 contains 15 residues. CDR3 protein: CASSFGQGGSETQYF. DNA of the CDR3: TGCGCCAGCAGCTTCGGACAGGGTGGTAGCGAGACCCAGTACTTC.

This rearrangement joins TRBV30 to TRBJ2-3, with D unresolved. Trimming shortened V by 1 base and J by 2 bases, and 7 bases separated the two germline ends. Germline V CDR1 and CDR2: GTSNPN, SVGIG (reference sequence). This CDR3 contains 13 residues. CDR3 coding DNA: TGTGCCTGGAGTGGGGTCTACACAGATACGCAGTATTTT. Protein product: CAWSGVYTDTQYF.

This rearrangement joins TRBV5-1 to TRBJ1-1; 11 nucleotides align to TRBD1. The germline gives CDR1 SGHRS, CDR2 YFSETQ. The CDR3 contains 14 residues. The J segment lost 5 bases and the V segment lost 5 bases, leaving 5 bases of the junction unmatched. The CDR3 bases are TGCGCCAGCAGAGGACAGGGGGCGCGGACTGAAGCTTTCTTT. This gives the protein CASRGQGARTEAFF.

The sample holds a few counts of this clonotype. The V gene is TRBV29-1, the J gene TRBJ1-1; TRBD1 agrees at 12 bases. Germline V gene sequence: CDR1 SQVTM, CDR2 ANQGSEA. V lost 3 bases to trimming and J lost 2 bases; unmatched junction nucleotides: 7. This CDR3 contains 16 residues. Here the CDR3 DNA reads TGCAGCGTTGATGGGACAGGGGGCCTGGTAAACACTGAAGCTTTCTTT. This sequence encodes CSVDGTGGLVNTEAFF.

This clonotype was seen a single time. V and J are TRBV7-2 and TRBJ2-7; D unresolved. V lost 5 bases, J lost 4 bases, and 6 bases lay in between. Germline V gives CDR1 SGHTA, CDR2 FQGNSA. This CDR3 contains 11 residues. The CDR3 loop reads CASSARYEQYF. CDR3 in DNA: TGTGCCAGCAGCGCAAGGTACGAGCAGTACTTC.

The chain links TRBV29-1 to TRBJ1-2; D uncertain. CDR1 is SQVTM and CDR2 is ANQGSEA in the germline V gene. Trimming took off 4 bases at V and 8 bases at J, with 8 bases between the two ends. This CDR3 is 10 amino acids long. The CDR3 DNA is TGCAGCGTTGTCGTGGGAGGCTACACCTTC. Protein sequence: CSVVVGGYTF.

The sample holds a few counts of this clonotype. J is TRBJ1-1 and V is TRBV10-3; tentatively, D is TRBD1 (5 bases). Germline V gene lookup returns CDR1 ENHRY and CDR2 SYGVKD. V was shortened by 4 bases and J by 2 bases, with 11 bases between the two germline ends. CDR3 size: 14 residues. The CDR3 protein is CAISGPTDNTEAFF. The CDR3 DNA sequence: TGTGCCATCAGTGGCCCGACAGATAACACTGAAGCTTTCTTT.

This clonotype has more than one count but fewer than ten. This chain's CDR3 is CASKSGGSPDTQYF. For the CDR3, the DNA is TGTGCCAGCAAAAGCGGTGGGAGCCCAGATACGCAGTATTTT. The chain recombines TRBV6-6 with TRBJ2-3, with D perhaps matching TRBD2 (5 bases). The CDR3 has 14 amino acids. Germline lookup yields CDR1 MNHNY and CDR2 SVGAGI (reference sequence). V lost 7 bases and J lost 4, with 15 bases in between.

The table lists this clonotype with a few counts. V gene TRBV6-1 combines with J gene TRBJ2-5; tentative D call: TRBD2 (6 bases). The V gene's germline CDR1 is MNHNS and CDR2 SASEGT. Trimming removed 6 bases from V and 5 bases from J, with 13 bases in between. The CDR3 totals 13 residues. In DNA, the CDR3 is TGTGCCAGCAGGAGGGAGGCGTGGGAGACCCAGTACTTC. Residues: CASRREAWETQYF.

This clonotype was observed a handful of times. The chain combines TRBV9 with TRBJ2-3; no definite D call. The germline V and J ends were trimmed by 1 base and 4 bases, with 4 bases remaining between them. This CDR3 comprises 12 residues. Germline V gene lookup returns CDR1 SGDLS and CDR2 YYNGEE. The CDR3 DNA reads TGTGCCAGCAGCGTATATGCAGATACGCAGTATTTT. This encodes CASSVYADTQYF.

The chain is built from TRBV14 and TRBJ1-2; D is unresolved. Trimming cost V 1 base and J 0 bases, with 3 bases left between them. In germline, CDR1 is SGHDN, CDR2 FVKESK. The CDR3 has 13 residues. The CDR3: CASSQVANYGYTF. CDR3 bases: TGTGCCAGCAGCCAAGTAGCTAACTATGGCTACACCTTC.

The J gene is TRBJ2-3, the V gene TRBV7-9, with D hard to call. Between the trimmed V and J ends, which lost 1 base and 3 bases, there was a span of 11 bases. Germline CDR1 SEHNR, CDR2 FQNEAQ (reference sequence). The CDR3 has 15 residues. This chain's CDR3 is CASSLGVGRTDTQYF. The CDR3 region has the DNA TGTGCCAGCAGCTTAGGGGTAGGGCGGACAGATACGCAGTATTTT.

The V and J genes are TRBV7-9 and TRBJ1-1; 9 bases line up with TRBD1. Germline CDR1 SEHNR, CDR2 FQNEAQ (reference sequence). With 10 bases clipped from V and 1 base from J, the junction kept 7 bases outside the gene matches. The CDR3 is made up of 14 amino acids. The CDR3 protein is CATGTGQSNTEAFF. CDR3 coding DNA: TGTGCCACTGGGACAGGGCAATCGAACACTGAAGCTTTCTTT.

As concerns this clonotype: It may be a read error: a sequence one base away is much more abundant. The CDR3 sequence is CASSFYTQARTGGLFF. The CDR3 region has the DNA TGTGCCAGCAGCTTCTACACTCAGGCAAGGACCGGGGGGCTGTTTTTT. V usage is TRBV9 and J usage is TRBJ2-2; D may be TRBD2 (6 bases). CDR1 is SGDLS and CDR2 is YYNGEE in the germline V gene. There are 16 residues in the CDR3.

The J gene is TRBJ2-2, the V gene TRBV24-1; the match to TRBD2 covers 14 bases. This CDR3 has 17 amino acids. From germline, CDR1 is KGHDR and CDR2 SFDVKD. V was pared by 4 bases and J by 6 bases, with 6 bases of the junction left unmatched. The CDR3 DNA sequence: TGTGCCACCAGTGAACCTAGACTAGCGGGAGGGCCCGGGGAGCTGTTTTTT. Encoded protein: CATSEPRLAGGPGELFF.

The rearrangement joins TRBV11-2 to TRBJ1-5, with 7 bases fitting TRBD1. CDR1 is SGHAT, CDR2 FQNNGV, per germline. V was clipped by 2 bases and J by 2 bases; unmatched bases: 12. The CDR3 runs 18 residues. CDR3: CASSLPERATGGNQPQHF. The DNA for the CDR3 is TGTGCCAGCAGCTTACCCGAGCGCGCTACAGGGGGCAATCAGCCCCAGCATTTT.

This clonotype has just a few counts. The rearrangement uses TRBV6-6 and TRBJ2-4, with D unresolved. Germline CDR1 and CDR2: MNHNY and SVGAGI (reference sequence). V lost 2 bases and J 11 bases, leaving 13 bases between the germline ends. The CDR3 loop spans 13 amino acids. CDR3 residues: CASSYGVLAFQYF. In DNA, the CDR3 is TGTGCCAGCAGTTACGGGGTGTTAGCCTTTCAGTACTTC.

This clonotype was picked up many times. The chain links TRBV4-2 to TRBJ2-1; D may match TRBD1 or TRBD2 (5 bases each). Germline assignment: CDR1 LGHNA and CDR2 YNFKEQ. The CDR3 spans 13 residues. Trimming pared 1 base from V and 7 bases from J, leaving 8 bases between. CDR3 loop: CASSQGWGNEQFF. In nucleotides, the CDR3 is TGTGCCAGCAGCCAAGGTTGGGGGAATGAGCAGTTCTTC.

In its sample, this clonotype was seen a few times. The V call is TRBV7-8, the J call TRBJ2-1; 12 positions agree with TRBD2. The J segment lost 7 bases and the V segment lost 0 bases, leaving 7 bases of the junction unmatched. Germline V CDR1 and CDR2: SGHVS, FQNEAQ. The CDR3 spans 17 residues. The CDR3 sequence is CASSLALLAGGQNEQFF. The CDR3 DNA is TGTGCCAGCAGCTTAGCGTTACTAGCGGGGGGCCAGAATGAGCAGTTCTTC.

V is TRBV2 and J is TRBJ1-4; D call uncertain. The CDR3 consists of 15 residues. Germline V CDR1 and CDR2: SNHLY, FYNNEI. Trimming pared 2 bases from V and 5 bases from J, leaving 12 bases between. The DNA for the CDR3 is TGTGCCAGCAGTGAACAGGAGGCGTCGAATGAAAAACTGTTTTTT. Translating gives CASSEQEASNEKLFF.

This clonotype was observed a handful of times. The chain links TRBV20-1 to TRBJ1-1; the D is unclear. The CDR3 consists of 14 residues. Germline CDR1 DFQATT, CDR2 SNEGSKA (reference sequence). Trimming left V 1 base short and J 1 base short, with 10 bases between. This CDR3 reads CSARGTLRNTEAFF. CDR3 DNA: TGCAGTGCTAGAGGGACGCTCAGGAACACTGAAGCTTTCTTT.

The rearrangement uses TRBV4-3 and TRBJ1-3, with unresolved D. Germline V lookup: CDR1 LGHNA, CDR2 YSLEER. The CDR3 has 15 amino acids. Between the trimmed V and J ends, which lost 4 bases and 4 bases, there was a span of 14 bases. This chain's CDR3 is CASSLGEGAGNTIYF. DNA of the CDR3: TGCGCCAGCAGCCTCGGTGAGGGTGCGGGAAACACCATATATTTT.

This clonotype showed up just a few times. The CDR3, as DNA: TGCGCCAGCAGCTTGGAGACAGGGGGCAGTCAGCCCCAGCATTTT. Its protein product is CASSLETGGSQPQHF. V and J are TRBV5-1 and TRBJ1-5; 10 bases match TRBD1. Germline lookup yields CDR1 SGHRS and CDR2 YFSETQ. The CDR3 covers 15 residues. The ends lost 0 bases at V and 6 bases at J; junction bases unmatched: 3.

Only a few counts were recorded for this clonotype. The J gene is TRBJ2-3, the V gene TRBV20-1, with TRBD2 identical over 9 bases. The V and J ends lost 5 bases and 4 bases, in that order; junction bases with no gene match: 7. CDR1 and CDR2 from the germline V gene are DFQATT and SNEGSKA (reference sequence). The CDR3 length is 14 residues. CDR3 in DNA: TGCAGTGCTGACCCCGCGGGAGGGTCAGATACGCAGTATTTT. Translation gives CSADPAGGSDTQYF.

The table lists this clonotype with a few counts. The chain couples TRBV20-1 to TRBJ2-7; D is ambiguous. Germline V gene sequence: CDR1 DFQATT, CDR2 SNEGSKA (reference sequence). This CDR3 has 13 residues. Trimming removed 1 base at V and 2 bases at J, with 9 bases between. CDR3: CSARADSTYEQYF. The CDR3 bases are TGCAGTGCTAGAGCGGATTCCACCTACGAGCAGTACTTC.

The chain has TRBV5-8 and TRBJ2-1; the match to TRBD1 covers 8 bases. Trimming removed 6 bases from V and 8 bases from J; junction bases left unmatched: 7. The V gene's germline CDR1 is SGHTS and CDR2 YDEGEE. CDR3 length: 13 residues. This chain's CDR3 is CASIHPGGYEQFF. The CDR3 DNA follows: TGTGCCAGCATTCACCCAGGGGGCTATGAGCAGTTCTTC.

This sequence joins TRBV30 and TRBJ2-7; TRBD1 might be the D (5 bases). Germline assignment: CDR1 GTSNPN and CDR2 SVGIG (reference sequence). The CDR3 totals 13 residues. V was pared by 5 bases and J by 7 bases, with 18 bases between. The DNA for the CDR3 is TGTGCCTGGGCGACAGAGATGCCTATGGAGCAGTACTTC. It encodes CAWATEMPMEQYF.

The chain uses TRBV20-1 and TRBJ2-7; D not resolved. Germline loops: CDR1 DFQATT, CDR2 SNEGSKA (reference sequence). The CDR3 has 13 residues. DNA for the CDR3: TGCAGGGCCCGGCGGATGCTGACCTACGAGCAGTACTTC. Its protein is CRARRMLTYEQYF.